Listed here are 27 T cell receptor beta chains from one sample, sequenced in a study of T cells after yellow fever vaccination. TCRdb re-analysed the 5' RACE reads in MiXCR, keeping a single row per CDR3 protein. The top ten clones hold about a fifth of a sample with about 260,000 distinct CDR3 sequences, over 3% of them seen once. Sequenced here: PBMCs, sampled 15 days after the yellow fever booster vaccination. Every receptor here comes from a man between 18 and 35 years old who received the YFV17D yellow fever vaccine.

In this sample, this clonotype turned up many times. This sequence joins TRBV5-1 and TRBJ1-1, with no clear D. Trimming left V 4 bases short and J 5 bases short, with 12 bases between. The germline gives CDR1 SGHRS, CDR2 YFSETQ. This CDR3 spans 13 amino acids. The CDR3 loop reads CASSRKTGTEAFF. CDR3 DNA: TGCGCCAGCAGCCGTAAAACCGGGACTGAAGCTTTCTTT.

This clonotype was seen many times. The V call is TRBV7-2, the J call TRBJ1-2; 7 nucleotides match TRBD1. Germline trimming cut 7 bases from V and 5 bases from J; bases unmatched to any gene: 13. The CDR3 extends over 15 amino acids. CDR1 and CDR2 from the germline V gene are SGHTA and FQGNSA. CDR3 residues: CASTQPGQRLYGYTF. The CDR3 nucleotides read TGTGCCAGCACCCAGCCGGGACAGCGCTTATATGGCTACACCTTC.

In this sample, this clonotype turned up many times. J is TRBJ2-7 and V is TRBV6-6, with a possible D match to TRBD1 (6 bases). Germline lookup yields CDR1 MNHNY and CDR2 SVGAGI (reference sequence). The CDR3 is 17 residues long. V gave up 0 bases and J gave up 4 bases, with 19 bases separating them. CDR3 loop: CASSYSEFQGIMYEQYF. The DNA of the CDR3 is TGTGCCAGCAGTTACTCAGAATTTCAGGGGATTATGTACGAGCAGTACTTC.

This clonotype has at least ten counts. The V call is TRBV7-6, the J call TRBJ2-5, with a possible D match to TRBD2 (5 bases). The germline V gene has CDR1 SGHVS and CDR2 FNYEAQ. V lost 2 bases and J lost 2, with 12 bases in between. The CDR3 is 15 residues long. The CDR3 nucleotides read TGTGCCAGCAGCTTATTTCGGAGGTTACAAGAGACCCAGTACTTC. Encoded protein: CASSLFRRLQETQYF.

This clonotype was recorded at least ten times. The V and J genes are TRBV6-2 or TRBV6-3 and TRBJ2-1, with a possible D match to TRBD2 (5 bases). Germline-derived CDR1 and CDR2 are MNHEY and SVGEGT. The CDR3 is 15 residues long. Between the trimmed V and J ends, which lost 2 bases and 0 bases, there was a span of 8 bases. The CDR3 nucleotides are TGTGCCAGCAGTTACGGAGGAAGCTCCTACAATGAGCAGTTCTTC. Translated, it gives CASSYGGSSYNEQFF.

A few counts support this clonotype. The chain joins TRBV5-4 to TRBJ1-2; perhaps TRBD1 as D (5 bases). CDR1 is SGHNT, CDR2 YYREEE, per germline (reference sequence). The CDR3 has 12 amino acids. The V gene lost 5 bases and the J gene lost 7 bases, with 12 bases spanning the gap. In DNA form, the CDR3 reads TGTGCCAGCAGATCCGGGACGAGTGGCTACACCTTC. It encodes CASRSGTSGYTF.

This clonotype was observed many times. The rearrangement uses TRBV11-2 and TRBJ2-5; 11 bases align to TRBD1. Trimming cost V 8 bases and J 4 bases; bases outside gene matches: 6. The germline V gene encodes CDR1 SGHAT and CDR2 FQNNGV. The CDR3 spans 14 residues. The CDR3 DNA is TGTGCCAGCTCCGGGACAGGGGGTATAGAGACCCAGTACTTC. Amino acid sequence: CASSGTGGIETQYF.

This clonotype has a count of ten or more. The V and J genes are TRBV27 and TRBJ2-4; TRBD2 aligns across 8 bases. After removal of 3 bases from V and 2 bases from J, the junction contained 9 bases not matched to a gene. The V gene's germline CDR1 is MNHEY and CDR2 SMNVEV (reference sequence). The CDR3 length is 17 residues. CDR3 residues: CASSFPAGALPKNIQYF. The CDR3 DNA sequence: TGTGCCAGCAGTTTCCCAGCGGGGGCATTACCCAAAAACATTCAGTACTTC.

This clonotype was recorded at least ten times. This chain links TRBV29-1 with TRBJ2-3; 9 bases line up with TRBD2. Germline CDR1 SQVTM, CDR2 ANQGSEA. The ends lost 3 bases at V and 3 bases at J; junction bases unmatched: 7. CDR3 length: 15 residues. This CDR3 reads CSVEHTGLATDTQYF. The CDR3 bases are TGCAGCGTTGAGCATACGGGACTAGCAACAGATACGCAGTATTTT.

This clonotype was counted many times. J is TRBJ2-2 and V is TRBV29-1; the D gene could be TRBD1 or TRBD2 (5 bases each). Looked up from germline, CDR1 is SQVTM and CDR2 is ANQGSEA. This CDR3 contains 12 residues. The V gene lost 5 bases and the J gene lost 4 bases, with 8 bases spanning the gap. This chain's CDR3 is CSVYGATGELFF. CDR3 DNA sequence: TGCAGCGTTTACGGGGCCACCGGGGAGCTGTTTTTT.

This clonotype was recorded many times. The genes are TRBV7-9 and TRBJ2-3; a possible D gene is TRBD2 (6 bases). Trimming pared 8 bases from V and 2 bases from J, leaving 17 bases between. Germline V gives CDR1 SEHNR, CDR2 FQNEAQ (reference sequence). The CDR3 is made up of 15 amino acids. The CDR3 loop is CASGHSAGYTDTQYF. The DNA for the CDR3 is TGTGCCAGCGGGCATTCGGCGGGGTACACAGATACGCAGTATTTT.

This clonotype was counted many times. The CDR3 DNA reads as TGTGCCAGCAGAGGAGGGGGGAGTAATGAAAAACTGTTTTTT. It is translated as CASRGGGSNEKLFF. V usage is TRBV2 and J usage is TRBJ1-4, with D perhaps matching TRBD1 (6 bases). Germline V lookup: CDR1 SNHLY, CDR2 FYNNEI. This CDR3 spans 14 amino acids. V lost 6 bases, J lost 4 bases, and 12 bases lay in between.

This clonotype was counted ten times or more. This sequence joins TRBV20-1 and TRBJ2-3; D is possibly TRBD2 (6 bases). CDR3 length equals 13 residues. Germline V gene lookup returns CDR1 DFQATT and CDR2 SNEGSKA (reference sequence). Trimming removed 5 bases at V and 1 base at J, with 10 bases between. This CDR3 is CSAHRRGTDTQYF. CDR3 bases: TGCAGTGCTCACCGGAGGGGCACAGATACGCAGTATTTT.

This clonotype was observed at least ten times. The genes are TRBV6-6 and TRBJ2-5, with a tentative D call TRBD1 (5 bases). CDR1 MNHNY and CDR2 SVGAGI come from the germline V gene (reference sequence). This CDR3 is 14 amino acids long. V was shortened by 5 bases and J by 3 bases, with 13 bases between the two germline ends. The DNA of the CDR3 is TGTGCCAGCAGTAAACCGACAGTTGAAGAGACCCAGTACTTC. Amino acids: CASSKPTVEETQYF.

This clonotype has just a few counts. This sequence joins TRBV20-1 and TRBJ2-1, with TRBD2 matching 12 bases. With 5 bases clipped from V and 9 bases from J, the junction kept 8 bases outside the gene matches. Germline CDR1 and CDR2: DFQATT and SNEGSKA (reference sequence). The CDR3 has 14 residues. The CDR3 DNA sequence: TGCAGTGCTTTTCCTAGCGGGGGGGCTAGTGAGCAGTTCTTC. This sequence encodes CSAFPSGGASEQFF.

In its sample, this clonotype was seen many times. The gene calls are TRBV7-3 and TRBJ2-3; 7 bases align to TRBD2. Germline assignment: CDR1 SGHTA and CDR2 FQGTGA. The CDR3 runs 15 residues. Trimming took 5 bases from V and 2 from J; bases not matched to a gene: 7. As DNA, the CDR3 is TGTGCCAGCAGCCTTGGGGGGGAGATCACAGATACGCAGTATTTT. Translated, it gives CASSLGGEITDTQYF.

There are many counts of this clonotype. At one end the junction does not follow the germline gene, possibly because of a read error. The chain uses TRBV14 and TRBJ2-1; TRBD2 matches at 7 bases. CDR1 is SGHDN and CDR2 is FVKESK in the germline V gene. This CDR3 spans 13 amino acids. The CDR3: CASSQPGLLPRVF. For the CDR3, the DNA is TGTGCCAGCAGCCAACCGGGACTACTCCCGCGGGTCTTC. The whole variable domain, filled in from reference TRBV14 and TRBJ2-1, reads EAGVTQFPSHSVIEKGQTVTLRCDPISGHDNLYWYRRVMGKEIKFLLHFVKESKQDESGMPNNRFLAERTGGTYSTLKVQPAELEDSGVYFCASSQPGLLPRVFGPGTRLTVL.

This clonotype was counted many times. The gene calls are TRBV3-1 and TRBJ1-2; D not resolved. The germline V and J ends were trimmed by 3 bases and 4 bases, with 15 bases remaining between them. Germline V gene lookup returns CDR1 LGHDT and CDR2 YNNKEL (reference sequence). This CDR3 has 15 residues. The CDR3 loop reads CASSHGTRVPYGYTF. CDR3 in DNA: TGTGCCAGCAGCCACGGCACGAGGGTTCCCTATGGCTACACCTTC.

This clonotype was recorded many times. The chain recombines TRBV28 with TRBJ1-6, with a possible D match to TRBD1 (6 bases). This CDR3 spans 20 amino acids. Trimming took off 5 bases at V and 0 bases at J, with 23 bases between the two ends. Germline CDR1 reads MDHEN; CDR2 reads SYDVKM. The CDR3 coding sequence is TGTGCCAGCAGTCCAACAGGGTGGACGAGCCTAAGCTCCTATAATTCACCCCTCCACTTT. Amino acids: CASSPTGWTSLSSYNSPLHF.

This clonotype occurred many times. One end of the junction varies from germline; a read error may be responsible. The CDR3 spells CASSLGTGAFF. CDR3 nucleotide sequence: TGTGCCAGCAGCTTAGGGACCGGGGCGTTCTTC. V and J are TRBV12-3 or TRBV12-4 and TRBJ2-1; D possibly matches TRBD1 or TRBD2 (5 bases each). The CDR3 totals 11 residues.

This clonotype was counted many times. The rearrangement links TRBV24-1 to TRBJ1-5; 7 bases are shared with TRBD1. V gave up 9 bases and J gave up 2 bases; unmatched junction bases: 6. CDR1 and CDR2 (germline): KGHDR, SFDVKD. The length of the CDR3 is 14 residues. CDR3 DNA: TGTGCCACCGCAAGGGGGCCGGGCAATCAGCCCCAGCATTTT. It encodes CATARGPGNQPQHF.

The chain couples TRBV7-2 to TRBJ2-2; unclear D gene. CDR1 and CDR2 (germline): SGHTA, FQGNSA. Trimming stripped 1 base from V and 7 bases from J, with 16 bases between. This CDR3 region has 16 residues. The CDR3 nucleotides are TGTGCCAGCAGCTTAGGTGTCGGCCAGAGAAACGGGGAGCTGTTTTTT. Translated, it gives CASSLGVGQRNGELFF. The variable domain in full, completed from reference TRBV7-2 and TRBJ2-2, reads GAGVSQSPSNKVTEKGKDVELRCDPISGHTALYWYRQSLGQGLEFLIYFQGNSAPDKSGLPSDRFSAERTGGSVSTLTIQRTQQEDSAVYLCASSLGVGQRNGELFFGEGSRLTVL.

This clonotype has just a few counts. The V gene is TRBV14, the J gene TRBJ2-5; 8 nucleotides agree with TRBD2. J gave up 1 base and V 2 bases, and 3 bases lay outside the gene matches. Per the germline V gene, CDR1 is SGHDN and CDR2 is FVKESK. This CDR3 is 15 amino acids long. The CDR3: CASSQTLAGQETQYF. CDR3 sequence (DNA): TGTGCCAGCAGCCAAACCCTAGCGGGCCAAGAGACCCAGTACTTC.

The sample holds many counts of this clonotype. The rearrangement links TRBV27 to TRBJ1-3; 9 bases are shared with TRBD1. Germline-derived CDR1 and CDR2 are MNHEY and SMNVEV (reference sequence). This CDR3 is 16 amino acids long. J gave up 8 bases and V 7 bases, and 15 bases lay outside the gene matches. CDR3 sequence (DNA): TGTGCCAGCACCATTACCCGCCGGGACAGGGCACACACCATATATTTT. Encoded protein: CASTITRRDRAHTIYF.

This clonotype has more than one count but fewer than ten. V gene TRBV12-3 or TRBV12-4 combines with J gene TRBJ2-5; D may be TRBD2 (5 bases). V shed 5 bases and J shed 3 bases, with 10 bases lying between them. This CDR3 is 13 amino acids long. CDR3 protein: CASSRGLEETQYF. The CDR3 DNA follows: TGTGCCAGCAGTAGAGGGTTGGAAGAGACCCAGTACTTC.

V gene TRBV5-1 combines with J gene TRBJ1-1; D is perhaps TRBD1 (6 bases). The CDR3 sequence is 14 residues long. Germline V gene data show CDR1 as SGHRS and CDR2 as YFSETQ. With 0 bases removed from V and 4 bases from J, the gap between germline ends came to 10 bases. The CDR3 DNA is TGCGCCAGCAGCTTGGTACAGGGCATCACTGAAGCTTTCTTT. Residues: CASSLVQGITEAFF.

This clonotype was seen at least ten times. The chain joins TRBV5-6 to TRBJ2-5, with TRBD1 as a possible D gene (6 bases). The V end was cut by 4 bases, the J end by 2 bases, with 15 bases between. The CDR3 loop spans 15 amino acids. Germline CDR1 and CDR2: SGHDT and YYEEEE. The CDR3 region is CASSRGQRLQETQYF. CDR3 nucleotide sequence: TGTGCCAGCAGCCGCGGACAGAGACTACAAGAGACCCAGTACTTC.